The rows below give T cell receptor beta chains drawn from one sample of a study of identical twins. One entry per CDR3 protein, called by TCRdb with MiXCR from the 5' RACE reads. Of 1.5 million to 2 million distinct CDR3 sequences in the sample, about 30% are singletons; the top ten hold 0.25% to 0.3%. Sequenced: cord blood. The receptor set was obtained from a newborn girl in good health. CDR3s include the opening cysteine and the closing phenylalanine or tryptophan. The D gene is left open where the match is weak. A row's size may be missing; if present it is once, few, many or a size class.

.	TRBV5-6	few	TRBJ2-7	TGTGCCAGCAGCTTTCCCACCCGACATGAGTACGAGCAGTACTTC	CASSFPTRHEYEQYF
.	TRBV9	.	TRBJ2-3	TGTGCCGGAGCAAGGGGGGGGTTGGGCACAGATACGCAGTATTTT	CAGARGGLGTDTQYF
.	TRBV29-1	.	TRBJ2-7	TGCAGCGTTCGGGGCTTGCTCTACGAGCAGTACTTC	CSVRGLLYEQYF
.	TRBV20-1	.	TRBJ1-4	TGCAGTGCTAGAGACCCTAGGCAAGCGGATGAAAAACTGTTTTTT	CSARDPRQADEKLFF
.	TRBV29-1	.	TRBJ2-2	TGCAGCGTCACCATGCTAACCGGGGAGCTGTTTTTT	CSVTMLTGELFF
.	TRBV27	.	TRBJ1-1	TGTGCCAGCAGTTTCTATGGGCGAATGAACACTGAAGCTTTCTTT	CASSFYGRMNTEAFF
TRBD1	TRBV29-1	.	TRBJ1-1	TGCAGCGCCCTACCGGGACAGGGGTCATGGGGCACTGAAGCTTTCTTT	CSALPGQGSWGTEAFF
TRBD2	TRBV11-1	many	TRBJ2-1	TGTGCCAGCAGCGAGACTAGCGGAAACTACAATGAGCAGTTCTTC	CASSETSGNYNEQFF
TRBD2	TRBV27	.	TRBJ2-3	TGTGCCAGCAGTCCCCTAGGCCGGGAGGTGGTAACAGATACGCAGTATTTT	CASSPLGREVVTDTQYF
TRBD2	TRBV18	few	TRBJ2-1	TGTGCCAGCTCACCACCGGGACTAGCGGGGATAGGTGAGCAGTTCTTC	CASSPPGLAGIGEQFF
.	TRBV7-9	.	TRBJ1-2	TGTGCCAGCAGCTTAGCTCGGGACGGCCACGATGGCTACACCTTC	CASSLARDGHDGYTF
TRBD2	TRBV20-1	few	TRBJ2-7	TGCAGTGCGCTAGCGGAACAAACCTACGAGCAGTACTTC	CSALAEQTYEQYF
.	TRBV20-1	.	TRBJ1-2	TGCAGTGGAAGGGGCGGGGGCTATGGCTACACCTTC	CSGRGGGYGYTF
.	TRBV29-1	.	TRBJ2-3	TGCAGCGTTCGGGGGCTAGCGGACACAGATACGCAGTATTTT	CSVRGLADTDTQYF
.	TRBV28	.	TRBJ2-7	TGTGCCAGCAGCCGGGACAATTACTACGAGCAGTACTTC	CASSRDNYYEQYF
TRBD2	TRBV20-1	few	TRBJ2-7	TGCAGTGCTAGAGACCCGAGGCGACTAGCGGTCTACGAGCAGTACTTC	CSARDPRRLAVYEQYF
.	TRBV4-1	few	TRBJ1-2	TGCGCCAGCAGCCAAGATGTTGTCAGTGGCTACACCTTC	CASSQDVVSGYTF
.	TRBV7-9	.	TRBJ2-1	TGTGCCAGCAGCACCCAAGGAGTCCACAATGAGCAGTTCTTC	CASSTQGVHNEQFF
.	TRBV6-2/TRBV6-3	.	TRBJ2-4	TGTGCCAGCAGTCAAATGGGCATTCAGTACTTC	CASSQMGIQYF
.	TRBV7-2	few	TRBJ2-7	TGTGCCAGCAGCTTAGTTCCCCCCTACAATGAGCAGTACTTC	CASSLVPPYNEQYF
.	TRBV4-1	many	TRBJ1-2	TGCGCCAGCGCCGGGACTACCTATGGCTACACCTTC	CASAGTTYGYTF
.	TRBV28	few	TRBJ2-5	TGTGCCAGCAGCTCGGTCGGGGGCAGGGAGACCCAGTACTTC	CASSSVGGRETQYF
.	TRBV13	many	TRBJ2-7	TGTGCCAGCAGCTTTAAGGGGGATGACGAGCAGTACTTC	CASSFKGDDEQYF
.	TRBV10-3	few	TRBJ1-2	TGTGCCATCCGGGACGGAAACTATGGCTACACCTTC	CAIRDGNYGYTF
.	TRBV20-1	few	TRBJ2-1	TGCAGTGCTAGTAATGTTATCGGGAACAATGAGCAGTTCTTC	CSASNVIGNNEQFF
.	TRBV20-1	.	TRBJ1-6	TGCAGTGCTAGAGATCTGCAGAATTCACCCCTCCACTTT	CSARDLQNSPLHF
TRBD1	TRBV4-1	.	TRBJ2-1	TGCGCCAGCAGCCAGACGGGACAGGGAGACAATGAGCAGTTCTTC	CASSQTGQGDNEQFF
.	TRBV2	.	TRBJ2-7	TGTGCCAGCACAGAGGGGCCACCCTACGAGCAGTACTTC	CASTEGPPYEQYF
TRBD2	TRBV12-3/TRBV12-4	.	TRBJ2-1	TGTGCCAGCAGTTATAATAGCGGGGGGACCGAGCAGTTCTTC	CASSYNSGGTEQFF
TRBD1	TRBV7-9	.	TRBJ2-1	TGTGCCAGCAGCTTCGGGGACAGGGCTGTGGATGAGCAGTTCTTC	CASSFGDRAVDEQFF
.	TRBV5-5	few	TRBJ2-7	TGTGCCAGCGAAGGGCCAGGGAGCTCCTACGAGCAGTACTTC	CASEGPGSSYEQYF
TRBD1	TRBV5-1	few	TRBJ2-7	TGCGCCAGCAGCAACACAGGGGGCAATGAGCAGTACTTC	CASSNTGGNEQYF
TRBD2	TRBV5-1	.	TRBJ2-1	TGCGCCAGCAGCTTGGCGGCTAGCGGCAATGAGCAGTTCTTC	CASSLAASGNEQFF
TRBD1	TRBV3-1	few	TRBJ2-1	TGTGCCAGCAGCCAAATACAGGGGAGCAATGAGCAGTTCTTC	CASSQIQGSNEQFF
TRBD2	TRBV24-1	.	TRBJ2-1	TGTGCCACCAGTGATAGGCGAGGACTAGCGGATCAAAATGAGCAGTTCTTC	CATSDRRGLADQNEQFF
.	TRBV5-4	.	TRBJ1-1	TGTGCCAGCAGCAGTCTAGGGCGGGGAAGTATCACTGAAGCTTTCTTT	CASSSLGRGSITEAFF
TRBD1	TRBV6-1	.	TRBJ2-1	TGTGCCAGCAGGTTGGGACAGGGATGGAGTGAGCAGTTCTTC	CASRLGQGWSEQFF
TRBD2	TRBV28	.	TRBJ2-7	TGTGCCAGCAGTTTAGGGCGGGAGATCGAGCAGTACTTC	CASSLGREIEQYF